This T cell receptor beta chain comes out of a study of identical twins. Germline CDR1 DFQATT, CDR2 SNEGSKA (reference sequence). The CDR3 totals 17 residues. The V end was cut by 3 bases, the J end by 0 bases, with 17 bases between. The sample holds many counts of this clonotype. TCRdb re-called the 5' RACE reads through MiXCR, storing one row per CDR3 protein. Counted here are 200,000 to 250,000 distinct CDR3 sequences, roughly 13% occurring once; the ten biggest clones make up roughly 3.7%. The same sample was also used in a study of yellow fever vaccine responses in identical twins.

The chain links TRBV20-1 to TRBJ1-4; a possible D gene is TRBD1 (5 bases). The material sequenced was memory (CD45RO+) T cells sorted from blood. The receptor's source is a woman aged 18-29 years in good health. The CDR3 bases are TGCAGTGCTAGTGGCCCGGGGGTGTCTACAACTAATGAAAAACTGTTTTTT. Protein product: CSASGPGVSTTNEKLFF.